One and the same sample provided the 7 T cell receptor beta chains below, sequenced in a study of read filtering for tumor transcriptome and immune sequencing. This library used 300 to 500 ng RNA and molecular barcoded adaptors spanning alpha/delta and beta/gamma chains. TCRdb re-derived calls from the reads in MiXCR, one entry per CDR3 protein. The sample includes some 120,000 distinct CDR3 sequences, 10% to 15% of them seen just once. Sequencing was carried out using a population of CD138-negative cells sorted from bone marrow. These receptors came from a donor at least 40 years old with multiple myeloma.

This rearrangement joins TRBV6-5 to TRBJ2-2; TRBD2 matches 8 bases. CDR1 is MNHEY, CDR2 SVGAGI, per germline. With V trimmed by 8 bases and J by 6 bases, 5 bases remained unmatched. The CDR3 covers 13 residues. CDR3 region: CASCSGLAGELFF. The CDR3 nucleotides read TGTGCCAGCTGTTCGGGACTAGCCGGGGAGCTGTTTTTT.

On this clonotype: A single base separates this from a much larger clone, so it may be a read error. DNA of the CDR3: TGTGCCACCCAAAAGGGCCCGGGGGCGACTGGCTATGGCTACACCTTC. Its translation is CATQKGPGATGYGYTF. The chain is built from TRBV12-3 or TRBV12-4 and TRBJ1-2, with TRBD1 as a possible D gene (6 bases). The CDR3 runs 16 residues. V lost 10 bases to trimming and J lost 4 bases, with 25 bases between them.

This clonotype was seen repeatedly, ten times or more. DNA for the CDR3: TGTGCCAGCAGCTCCGGACTAGCGTTAGATACGCAGTATTTT. This sequence encodes CASSSGLALDTQYF. The chain is built from TRBV7-2 and TRBJ2-3; TRBD2 agrees at 9 bases. This CDR3 is 14 amino acids long. From germline, CDR1 is SGHTA and CDR2 FQGNSA. With V trimmed by 4 bases and J by 5 bases, 4 bases remained unmatched.

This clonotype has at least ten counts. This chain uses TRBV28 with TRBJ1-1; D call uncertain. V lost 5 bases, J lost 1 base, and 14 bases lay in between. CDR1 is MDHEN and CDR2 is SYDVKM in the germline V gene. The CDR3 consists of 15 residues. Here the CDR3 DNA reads TGTGCCAGCAGTCCGACCTTAAACAGGAACACTGAAGCTTTCTTT. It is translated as CASSPTLNRNTEAFF. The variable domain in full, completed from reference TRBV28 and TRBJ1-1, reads DVKVTQSSRYLVKRTGEKVFLECVQDMDHENMFWYRQDPGLGLRLIYFSYDVKMKEKGDIPEGYSVSREKKERFSLILESASTNQTSMYLCASSPTLNRNTEAFFGQGTRLTVV.

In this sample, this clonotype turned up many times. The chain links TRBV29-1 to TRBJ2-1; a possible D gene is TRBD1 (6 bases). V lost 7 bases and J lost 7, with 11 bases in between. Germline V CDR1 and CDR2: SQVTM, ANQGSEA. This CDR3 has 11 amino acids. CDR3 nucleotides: TGCAGCGGGGACAAAATAAATGAGCAGTTCTTC. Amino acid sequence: CSGDKINEQFF.

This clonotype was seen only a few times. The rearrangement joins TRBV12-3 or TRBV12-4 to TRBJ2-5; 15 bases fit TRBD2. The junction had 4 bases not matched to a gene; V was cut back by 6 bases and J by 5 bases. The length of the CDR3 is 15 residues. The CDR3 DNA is TGTGCCAGCAGCCGGACTAGCGGGAGGGGGGAGACCCAGTACTTC. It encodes CASSRTSGRGETQYF.

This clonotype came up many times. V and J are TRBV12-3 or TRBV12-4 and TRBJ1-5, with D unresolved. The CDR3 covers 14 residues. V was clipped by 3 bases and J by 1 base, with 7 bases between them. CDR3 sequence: CASSFEYSNQPQHF. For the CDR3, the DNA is TGTGCCAGCAGTTTCGAGTACAGCAATCAGCCCCAGCATTTT.